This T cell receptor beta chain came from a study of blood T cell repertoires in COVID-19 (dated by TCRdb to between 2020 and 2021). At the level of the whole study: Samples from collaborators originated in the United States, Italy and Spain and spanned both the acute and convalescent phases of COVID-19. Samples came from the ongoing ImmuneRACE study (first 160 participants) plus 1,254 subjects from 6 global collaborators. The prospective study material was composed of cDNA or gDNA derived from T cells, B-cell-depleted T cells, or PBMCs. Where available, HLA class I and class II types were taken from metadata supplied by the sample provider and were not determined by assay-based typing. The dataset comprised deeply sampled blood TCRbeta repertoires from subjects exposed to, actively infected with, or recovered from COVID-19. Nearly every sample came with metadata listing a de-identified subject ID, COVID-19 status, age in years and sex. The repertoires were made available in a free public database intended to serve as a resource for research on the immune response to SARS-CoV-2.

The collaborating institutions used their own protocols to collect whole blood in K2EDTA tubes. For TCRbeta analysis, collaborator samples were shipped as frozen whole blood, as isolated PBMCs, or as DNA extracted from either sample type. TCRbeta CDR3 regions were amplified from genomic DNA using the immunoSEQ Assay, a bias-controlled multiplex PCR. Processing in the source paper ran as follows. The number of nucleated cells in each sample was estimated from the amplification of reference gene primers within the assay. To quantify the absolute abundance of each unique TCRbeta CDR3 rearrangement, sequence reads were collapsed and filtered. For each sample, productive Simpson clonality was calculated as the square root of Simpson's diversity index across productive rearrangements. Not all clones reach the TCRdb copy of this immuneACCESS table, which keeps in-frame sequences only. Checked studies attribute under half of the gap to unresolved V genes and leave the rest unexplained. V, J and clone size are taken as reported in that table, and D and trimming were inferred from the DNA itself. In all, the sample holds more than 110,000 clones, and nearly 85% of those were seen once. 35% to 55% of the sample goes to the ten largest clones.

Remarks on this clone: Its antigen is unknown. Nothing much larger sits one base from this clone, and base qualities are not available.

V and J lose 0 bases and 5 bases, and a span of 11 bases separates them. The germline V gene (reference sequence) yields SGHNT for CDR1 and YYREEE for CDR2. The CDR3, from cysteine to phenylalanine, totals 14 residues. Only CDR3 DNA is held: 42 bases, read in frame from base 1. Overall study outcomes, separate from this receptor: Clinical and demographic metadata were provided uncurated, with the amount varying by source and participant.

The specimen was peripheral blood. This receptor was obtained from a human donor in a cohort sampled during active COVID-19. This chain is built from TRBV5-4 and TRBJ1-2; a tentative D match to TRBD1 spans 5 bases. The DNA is TGTGCCAGCAGCTTGGCTGGGGCCGCGTATGGCTACACCTTC. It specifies CASSLAGAAYGYTF.